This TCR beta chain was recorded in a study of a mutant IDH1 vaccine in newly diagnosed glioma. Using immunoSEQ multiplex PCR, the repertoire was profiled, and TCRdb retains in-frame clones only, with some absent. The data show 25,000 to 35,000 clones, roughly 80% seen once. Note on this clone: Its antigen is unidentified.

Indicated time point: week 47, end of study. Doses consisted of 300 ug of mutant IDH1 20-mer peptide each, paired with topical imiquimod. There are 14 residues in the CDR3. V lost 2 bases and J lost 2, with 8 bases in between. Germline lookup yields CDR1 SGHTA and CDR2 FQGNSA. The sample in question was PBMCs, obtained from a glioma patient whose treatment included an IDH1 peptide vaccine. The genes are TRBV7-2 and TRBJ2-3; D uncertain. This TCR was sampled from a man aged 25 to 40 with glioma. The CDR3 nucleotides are TGTGCCAGCAGCTTAAGCCGGAACACAGATACGCAGTATTTT. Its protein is CASSLSRNTDTQYF.